This T cell receptor (beta chain) comes out of a study of cytomegalovirus exposure and HLA in healthy donors. The germline V gene encodes CDR1 SGHRS and CDR2 YFSETQ. The CDR3 spans 12 residues. Trimming shortened V by 4 bases and J by 4 bases, and 8 bases separated the two germline ends. Concerning this clone: The sample contains more than one DNA sequence encoding this CDR3.

This PCR relied on a set of 60 Vbeta primers and 13 Jbeta primers. Profiling relied on immunoSEQ multiplex PCR, and the TCRdb table lists in-frame clones only, not all of them. The table has fewer than 80,000 clones, about 74% seen once. The sample taken for sequencing was PBMCs. This TCR came from a woman between 55 and 75 years old in good health and CMV-seropositive. The chain carries TRBV5-1 and TRBJ1-1; D not certain. CDR3 DNA sequence: TGCGCCAGCAGCCCCCCGGGCACTGAAGCTTTCTTT. Residues: CASSPPGTEAFF.